Presented here are 24 T cell receptor beta chains from one specimen sequenced in a study of identical twins. TCRdb re-called the 5' RACE reads with MiXCR, one entry per CDR3 protein. The sample carries some 190,000 distinct CDR3 sequences, around 15% recorded once. These data were likewise used in another study, on T cells expressing NK-cell markers.

Specimen: CD8+ T cells sorted from blood. The receptors were gathered from a woman younger than 30 in good health.

This chain connects TRBV12-3 or TRBV12-4 to TRBJ2-1; D remains unclear. The CDR3 has 14 residues. V dropped 6 bases and J dropped 2 bases, with 11 bases sitting between them. The CDR3 DNA follows: TGTGCCAGCAGCACTTCGGAAGCCTACAATGAGCAGTTCTTC. This sequence encodes CASSTSEAYNEQFF.

The V call is TRBV6-1, the J call TRBJ2-1; D gene uncertain. Trimming shortened V by 6 bases and J by 0 bases, and 12 bases separated the two germline ends. The germline V gene encodes CDR1 MNHNS and CDR2 SASEGT. The CDR3 is made up of 15 amino acids. Here the CDR3 reads CASSPTRSSYNEQFF. CDR3 nucleotide sequence: TGTGCCAGCAGCCCGACGAGGAGCTCCTACAATGAGCAGTTCTTC.

V is TRBV14 and J is TRBJ2-5; D ambiguous. CDR1 and CDR2 from the germline V gene are SGHDN and FVKESK. Trimming removed 0 bases at V and 4 bases at J, with 9 bases between. There are 14 residues in the CDR3. The CDR3 coding sequence is TGTGCCAGCAGCCAAGAAGTAGCAGGAGAGACCCAGTACTTC. Translation gives CASSQEVAGETQYF.

This chain connects TRBV3-1 to TRBJ2-1, with a possible D match to TRBD2 (5 bases). The CDR3 length is 13 residues. Germline assignment: CDR1 LGHDT and CDR2 YNNKEL (reference sequence). Trimming removed 3 bases from V and 12 bases from J, with 15 bases in between. This chain's CDR3 is CASSHYKAEGQFF. DNA of the CDR3: TGTGCCAGCAGCCACTACAAAGCTGAGGGGCAGTTCTTC.

This clonotype has just a few counts. The V gene is TRBV27, the J gene TRBJ2-7, with 8 bases fitting TRBD2. CDR1 is MNHEY, CDR2 SMNVEV, per germline (reference sequence). The junction had 10 bases not matched to a gene; V was cut back by 8 bases and J by 10 bases. This CDR3 spans 12 amino acids. Here the CDR3 DNA reads TGTGCCAGCGGGCGTGCGGGGGGAATACAGTACTTC. It is translated as CASGRAGGIQYF.

This clonotype turned up a few times. This chain links TRBV20-1 with TRBJ2-3; 12 nucleotides match TRBD2. V shed 5 bases and J 4 bases; nucleotides not matched to a gene: 7. The germline CDR1 and CDR2 sequences are DFQATT and SNEGSKA (reference sequence). This CDR3 contains 15 residues. The CDR3 DNA follows: TGCAGTGCTTCTCGGACTAGCGGGGTGGCAGATACGCAGTATTTT. Protein: CSASRTSGVADTQYF.

The chain employs TRBV6-1 and TRBJ2-3; the D gene is possibly TRBD2 (7 bases). The CDR3 has 13 amino acids. Germline assignment: CDR1 MNHNS and CDR2 SASEGT. V was shortened by 6 bases and J by 7 bases, with 14 bases between the two germline ends. The CDR3 reads CASRGGLSHTQYF. In DNA, the CDR3 is TGTGCCAGCAGGGGGGGGCTCAGTCATACGCAGTATTTT.

This clonotype has just a few counts. CDR3 sequence (DNA): TGTGCCACCAGCCCCGCGTCGGTTCCCCTCGCGAACACCGGGGAGCTGTTTTTT. This gives the protein CATSPASVPLANTGELFF. This chain uses TRBV15 with TRBJ2-2; D gene uncertain. This CDR3 is 18 amino acids long. With 5 bases removed from V and 0 bases from J, the gap between germline ends came to 19 bases. The germline CDR1 and CDR2 sequences are LNHNV and YYDKDF (reference sequence). The full variable domain, rest sourced from reference TRBV15 and TRBJ2-2, is DAMVIQNPRYQVTQFGKPVTLSCSQTLNHNVMYWYQQKSSQAPKLLFHYYDKDFNNEADTPDNFQSRRPNTSFCFLDIRSPGLGDTAMYLCATSPASVPLANTGELFFGEGSRLTVL.

The chain links TRBV20-1 to TRBJ2-5; D is unclear. V lost 0 bases to trimming and J lost 5 bases, with 19 bases between them. This CDR3 comprises 16 residues. The V gene's germline CDR1 is DFQATT and CDR2 SNEGSKA (reference sequence). The CDR3 loop reads CSARDLFSRPAETQYF. The CDR3 region has the DNA TGCAGTGCTAGAGATCTCTTCAGTCGGCCGGCGGAGACCCAGTACTTC.

V and J are TRBV7-9 and TRBJ2-5; D is tentatively TRBD1 or TRBD2 (5 bases each). Looked up from germline, CDR1 is SEHNR and CDR2 is FQNEAQ (reference sequence). V was trimmed by 5 bases and J by 2 bases, leaving 15 bases between them. The CDR3 is 15 residues long. CDR3 protein: CASSGARDGQETQYF. The CDR3 region has the DNA TGTGCCAGCAGCGGGGCCCGGGACGGACAAGAGACCCAGTACTTC.

This clonotype was seen more than once but under ten times. V and J are TRBV12-5 and TRBJ2-5; 10 nucleotides align to TRBD2. There are 15 residues in the CDR3. The V segment lost 1 base and the J segment 2 bases; nucleotides outside the gene matches: 1. CDR1 and CDR2 (germline): LGHNT, FRNRAP. The CDR3 loop is CASGLATSGQETQYF. The CDR3, as DNA: TGTGCTAGTGGTTTGGCGACTAGCGGGCAAGAGACCCAGTACTTC. Supplemented by reference TRBV12-5 and TRBJ2-5, the full variable domain reads DARVTQTPRHKVTEMGQEVTMRCQPILGHNTVFWYRQTMMQGLELLAYFRNRAPLDDSGMPKDRFSAEMPDATLATLKIQPSEPRDSAVYFCASGLATSGQETQYFGPGTRLLVL.

This clonotype was observed once. The V call is TRBV12-5, the J call TRBJ2-7; TRBD1 is a possible D gene (6 bases). CDR1 is LGHNT and CDR2 is FRNRAP in the germline V gene. V lost 0 bases, J lost 0 bases, and 12 bases lay in between. This CDR3 is 16 amino acids long. The CDR3 region is CASGLVQAGVSYEQYF. CDR3 DNA: TGTGCTAGTGGTTTGGTTCAGGCAGGGGTCTCCTACGAGCAGTACTTC.

The chain joins TRBV6-5 to TRBJ2-1, with D possibly called TRBD1 or TRBD2 (5 bases each). The length of the CDR3 is 13 residues. V shed 0 bases and J shed 8 bases, with 8 bases lying between them. The germline gives CDR1 MNHEY, CDR2 SVGAGI. The CDR3 loop is CASSYSLGDEQFF. DNA for the CDR3: TGTGCCAGCAGTTACTCGCTGGGGGATGAGCAGTTCTTC.

The chain couples TRBV12-3 or TRBV12-4 to TRBJ2-1; no clear D gene. This CDR3 is 13 amino acids long. V was shortened by 4 bases and J by 6 bases, with 10 bases between the two germline ends. CDR3 nucleotide sequence: TGTGCCAGCAGTTACAGTCAAGGCAATGAGCAGTTCTTC. It encodes CASSYSQGNEQFF.

The chain couples TRBV25-1 to TRBJ1-2; no definite D call. With 5 bases removed from V and 2 bases from J, the gap between germline ends came to 15 bases. The germline CDR1 and CDR2 sequences are MGHDK and SYGVNS. The CDR3 is made up of 15 amino acids. In DNA form, the CDR3 reads TGTGCCAGCAGTCCCCACGATCGGTCGAACTATGGCTACACCTTC. Its protein product is CASSPHDRSNYGYTF.

The chain's CDR3 is CSARGAGLIPTDTQYF. In DNA form, the CDR3 reads TGCAGTGCTAGAGGAGCAGGGCTTATCCCCACAGATACGCAGTATTTT. J is TRBJ2-3 and V is TRBV20-1; D is perhaps TRBD1 (5 bases). Germline V gene lookup returns CDR1 DFQATT and CDR2 SNEGSKA (reference sequence). The CDR3 covers 16 residues. V was cut by 1 base and J by 2 bases, with 16 bases left in between.

V is TRBV23-1 and J is TRBJ2-5; no definite D call. TRBV23-1 is marked as an open reading frame, function uncertain. The CDR3 loop spans 17 amino acids. The germline V and J ends were trimmed by 0 bases and 2 bases, with 16 bases remaining between them. This chain's CDR3 is CASSQSIGRREQETQYF. The DNA for the CDR3 is TGCGCCAGCAGTCAATCGATCGGTAGACGAGAGCAAGAGACCCAGTACTTC.

The sample holds many counts of this clonotype. This chain joins TRBV7-9 and TRBJ2-3; 8 positions match TRBD1. Per the germline V gene, CDR1 is SEHNR and CDR2 is FQNEAQ (reference sequence). The CDR3 is 14 residues long. V lost 4 bases, J lost 6 bases, and 6 bases stayed unmatched. The CDR3 protein is CASSWTGYDDTQYF. In DNA, the CDR3 is TGTGCCAGCAGCTGGACAGGGTACGACGATACGCAGTATTTT.

This clonotype turned up a few times. The V call is TRBV5-1, the J call TRBJ1-1, with a possible D match to TRBD1 (5 bases). The germline V and J ends were trimmed by 1 base and 5 bases, with 18 bases remaining between them. Per the germline V gene, CDR1 is SGHRS and CDR2 is YFSETQ. This CDR3 has 16 residues. This CDR3 is CASSLTSTGLRTEAFF. The DNA of the CDR3 is TGCGCCAGCAGCTTGACCTCCACGGGACTCCGGACTGAAGCTTTCTTT.

This chain links TRBV24-1 with TRBJ2-1; 7 bases align to TRBD2. The germline V gene has CDR1 KGHDR and CDR2 SFDVKD. V shed 3 bases, J shed 9 bases, and the junction held 4 bases outside the gene matches. There are 13 residues in the CDR3. CDR3 loop: CATSDVTSLEQFF. The CDR3 DNA sequence: TGTGCCACCAGTGATGTGACTAGCCTTGAGCAGTTCTTC.

This clonotype was counted ten times or more. The rearrangement joins TRBV29-1 to TRBJ2-7; tentatively, D is TRBD2 (6 bases). V lost 1 base to trimming and J lost 3 bases, with 10 bases between them. The germline CDR1 and CDR2 sequences are SQVTM and ANQGSEA. There are 13 residues in the CDR3. In nucleotides, the CDR3 is TGCAGCGTTGAAGTTAGCGGAAACTACGAGCAGTACTTC. Its translation is CSVEVSGNYEQYF.

This sequence joins TRBV4-3 and TRBJ2-3; TRBD2 matches at 11 bases. With 3 bases clipped from V and 0 bases from J, the junction kept 11 bases outside the gene matches. The CDR3 has 19 residues. Germline assignment: CDR1 LGHNA and CDR2 YSLEER. The CDR3: CASSQILAGETASTDTQYF. In DNA form, the CDR3 reads TGCGCCAGCAGCCAGATACTAGCGGGGGAAACCGCTAGCACAGATACGCAGTATTTT.

V and J are TRBV21-1 and TRBJ2-7; TRBD1, the table's D call, lacks a check against the DNA. TRBV21-1 counts as a pseudogene. The CDR3 runs 14 residues. For the CDR3, the DNA is TGTGCCAGCAGTACCGGGACAGGCTTTGGCGAGCAGTACTTC. Protein product: CASSTGTGFGEQYF.

This clonotype was counted ten times or more. The CDR3 is CASVMGAAYNEQFF. CDR3 nucleotide sequence: TGTGCCAGCGTTATGGGAGCGGCCTACAATGAGCAGTTCTTC. This chain joins TRBV13 and TRBJ2-1, with a possible D match to TRBD2 (5 bases). Germline lookup yields CDR1 PRHDT and CDR2 FYEKMQ (reference sequence). This CDR3 is 14 amino acids long. The ends were cut back, 8 bases at V and 2 bases at J, with 13 bases in the middle.